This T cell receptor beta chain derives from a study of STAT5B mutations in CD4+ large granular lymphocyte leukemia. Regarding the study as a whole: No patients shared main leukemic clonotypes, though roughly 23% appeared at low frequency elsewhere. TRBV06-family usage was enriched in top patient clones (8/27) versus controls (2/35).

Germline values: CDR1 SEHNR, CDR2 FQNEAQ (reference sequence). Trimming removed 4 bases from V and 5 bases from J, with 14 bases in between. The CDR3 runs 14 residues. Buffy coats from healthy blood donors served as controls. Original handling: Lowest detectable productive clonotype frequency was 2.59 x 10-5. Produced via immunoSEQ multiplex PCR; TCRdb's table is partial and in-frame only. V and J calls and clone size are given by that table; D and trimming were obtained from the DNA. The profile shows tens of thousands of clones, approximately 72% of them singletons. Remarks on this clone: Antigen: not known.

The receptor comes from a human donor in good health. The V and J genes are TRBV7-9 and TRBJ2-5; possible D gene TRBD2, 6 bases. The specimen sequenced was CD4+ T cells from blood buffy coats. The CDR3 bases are TGTGCCAGCAGCTCCCCGGGGGATGGGGAGACCCAGTACTTC. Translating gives CASSSPGDGETQYF. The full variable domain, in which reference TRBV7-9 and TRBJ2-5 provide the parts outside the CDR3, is DTGVSQNPRHKITKRGQNVTFRCDPISEHNRLYWYRQTLGQGPEFLTYFQNEAQLEKSRLLSDRFSAERPKGSFSTLEIQRTEQGDSAMYLCASSSPGDGETQYFGPGTRLLVL.